The 14 T cell receptor beta chains presented below share a single source sample, sequenced in a study of shared clonotypes between healthy human individuals. TCRdb's copy holds only in-frame clones and misses some; the assay was immunoSEQ multiplex PCR. The data hold about 2.3 million clones, with approximately 95% observed a single time. Sequenced input: naive CD4+ T cells from PBMCs. The subset is: CD45RA+ positively selected. These receptors were taken from a man aged 18 to 29 in good health. Some clones in this sample may be carry-over from other donors' samples.

The gene calls are TRBV21-1 and TRBJ1-4. TRBV21-1 is designated a pseudogene. The CDR3 covers 11 residues. For the CDR3, the DNA is TGTGCCAGCCGGGAGAGTGAAAAACTGTTTTTT. This gives the protein CASRESEKLFF.

The genes are TRBV4-1 and TRBJ1-5; tentative D call: TRBD1 (6 bases). Between the trimmed V and J ends, which lost 4 bases and 4 bases, there was a span of 11 bases. The V gene's germline CDR1 is MGHRA and CDR2 YSYEKL. The length of the CDR3 is 14 residues. The CDR3 is CASSLLGANQPQHF. The CDR3 bases are TGCGCCAGCAGCCTACTGGGGGCGAATCAGCCCCAGCATTTT.

The genes are TRBV6-5 and TRBJ1-2; the D is unclear. Trimming took 4 bases from V and 4 from J, leaving 7 bases between them. CDR1 and CDR2 from the germline V gene are MNHEY and SVGAGI. This CDR3 region has 12 residues. The CDR3: CASSFKGYGYTF. The CDR3 DNA follows: TGTGCCAGCAGTTTCAAGGGCTATGGCTACACCTTC.

The CDR3 nucleotides are TGTGCCAGCAGTTTTGGGACAGGGAGTAATTCACCCCTCCACTTT. It yields the protein CASSFGTGSNSPLHF. The gene calls are TRBV27 and TRBJ1-6; 9 bases match TRBD1. The ends lost 3 bases at V and 6 bases at J; junction bases unmatched: 3. Germline V lookup: CDR1 MNHEY, CDR2 SMNVEV (reference sequence). The CDR3 consists of 15 residues.

This chain connects TRBV28 to TRBJ1-1; D unclear. The CDR3 is 15 amino acids. The germline CDR1 and CDR2 sequences are MDHEN and SYDVKM. With 6 bases removed from V and 4 bases from J, the gap between germline ends came to 18 bases. The CDR3 loop is CASSLGEGWTTEAFF. The CDR3 DNA reads as TGTGCCAGCAGCCTCGGGGAAGGGTGGACCACTGAAGCTTTCTTT.

The chain uses TRBV21-1 and TRBJ1-3. TRBV21-1 is marked as a pseudogene. The CDR3 has 16 residues. CDR3: CASSRPTGISGNTIYF. In DNA, the CDR3 is TGTGCCAGCAGTCGACCTACTGGGATCTCTGGAAACACCATATATTTT.

The chain has TRBV9 and TRBJ2-3; a possible D gene is TRBD2 (5 bases). CDR1 and CDR2 from the germline V gene are SGDLS and YYNGEE. This CDR3 is built from 15 residues. With 0 bases removed from V and 6 bases from J, the gap between germline ends came to 14 bases. The DNA for the CDR3 is TGTGCCAGCAGCGTAGAAGTGGGAGTACCGGATACGCAGTATTTT. This sequence encodes CASSVEVGVPDTQYF.

This clone has only a few counts. The rearrangement joins TRBV30 to TRBJ1-1, with D perhaps TRBD1 (6 bases). CDR3 length equals 12 residues. The V gene's germline CDR1 is GTSNPN and CDR2 SVGIG (reference sequence). The V end lost 6 bases, the J end lost 11 bases, and 19 bases lay between the germline ends. CDR3 loop: CACLTGTRGAFF. In DNA, the CDR3 is TGTGCCTGCCTAACAGGGACTAGGGGGGCTTTCTTT.

V gene TRBV5-1 combines with J gene TRBJ2-1; D remains ambiguous. The germline gives CDR1 SGHRS, CDR2 YFSETQ. CDR3 size: 14 residues. V was clipped by 4 bases and J by 1 base, with 9 bases between them. The CDR3 protein is CASSPDPSYNEQFF. The CDR3 DNA reads TGCGCCAGCAGCCCGGACCCTTCCTACAATGAGCAGTTCTTC. The whole variable domain, filled in from reference TRBV5-1 and TRBJ2-1, reads KAGVTQTPRYLIKTRGQQVTLSCSPISGHRSVSWYQQTPGQGLQFLFEYFSETQRNKGNFPGRFSGRQFSNSRSEMNVSTLELGDSALYLCASSPDPSYNEQFFGPGTRLTVL.

V gene TRBV28 combines with J gene TRBJ1-1, with D perhaps TRBD1 (5 bases). The CDR3 is 15 amino acids. V was pared by 4 bases and J by 9 bases, with 21 bases between. Per the germline V gene, CDR1 is MDHEN and CDR2 is SYDVKM. DNA of the CDR3: TGTGCCAGCAGTTCTCGCTACCTACAGGCTGCAAAAGCTTTCTTT. This sequence encodes CASSSRYLQAAKAFF.

The chain links TRBV27 to TRBJ1-2; 8 positions agree with TRBD1. The V segment lost 5 bases and the J segment 7 bases; nucleotides outside the gene matches: 9. Per germline, CDR1 MNHEY and CDR2 SMNVEV (reference sequence). The CDR3 totals 14 residues. The CDR3 coding sequence is TGTGCCAGCAGTACCCCCGGACAGGGTTTTGGCTACACCTTC. It translates to CASSTPGQGFGYTF.

The V gene is TRBV4-1, the J gene TRBJ2-1; the match to TRBD1 covers 11 bases. There are 17 residues in the CDR3. The ends lost 1 base at V and 7 bases at J; junction bases unmatched: 9. CDR1 and CDR2 (germline): MGHRA, YSYEKL. The CDR3 loop is CASSQGRGTGGRNEQFF. As DNA, the CDR3 is TGCGCCAGCAGCCAAGGCCGCGGGACAGGGGGACGGAATGAGCAGTTCTTC.

This chain links TRBV28 with TRBJ2-5; a weak D match, TRBD1 (6 bases). The CDR3 is 18 amino acids. Germline V gives CDR1 MDHEN, CDR2 SYDVKM. V gave up 4 bases and J gave up 1 base, with 22 bases separating them. DNA for the CDR3: TGTGCCAGCAGTTCCCGACGGGATCACCAGGGGTTCCAAGAGACCCAGTACTTC. Protein product: CASSSRRDHQGFQETQYF.

This clone has just a few counts. The rearrangement links TRBV9 to TRBJ2-3; TRBD2 aligns across 10 bases. The CDR3 has 15 residues. Losses at the gene ends were 0 bases for V and 8 bases for J; bases not matched to a gene: 6. The germline gives CDR1 SGDLS, CDR2 YYNGEE. The CDR3 sequence is CASSVEGSGRRTQYF. CDR3 sequence (DNA): TGTGCCAGCAGCGTAGAGGGTAGCGGGAGGCGTACGCAGTATTTT.